The T cell receptor beta chain under discussion was sequenced for a study of shared clonotypes between healthy human individuals. Study overall: Each donor had three CD4 naive, three CD4 memory, two CD8 naive and one CD8 memory plate.

Terminally differentiated effector memory CD45RA+ cells were excluded by CCR7 positive selection of CD45RO-negative cells. An assay was performed, and its level was deep. Produced via immunoSEQ multiplex PCR; TCRdb's table is partial and in-frame only. In the table there are about 2.1 million clones, about 93% of which are singletons. On this clone itself: Its target is not known.

Study findings and constraints: Between several donors, naive CD4 clonotypes were shared at a level of around 5.2%.

CDR3 length: 16 amino acids. Trimming took off 0 bases at V and 0 bases at J, with 12 bases between the two ends. CDR1 and CDR2 from the germline V gene are GTSNPN and SVGIG (reference sequence). The chain carries TRBV30 and TRBJ1-5; D perhaps matches TRBD1 (5 bases). The receptor was derived from a man between 18 and 35 years old in good health. Some clones in this sample may be carry-over from other donors' samples. Specimen: naive CD8+ T cells from PBMCs. CDR3 residues: CAWSVGDGYSNQPQHF. Here the CDR3 DNA reads TGTGCCTGGAGTGTGGGGGACGGCTATAGCAATCAGCCCCAGCATTTT.